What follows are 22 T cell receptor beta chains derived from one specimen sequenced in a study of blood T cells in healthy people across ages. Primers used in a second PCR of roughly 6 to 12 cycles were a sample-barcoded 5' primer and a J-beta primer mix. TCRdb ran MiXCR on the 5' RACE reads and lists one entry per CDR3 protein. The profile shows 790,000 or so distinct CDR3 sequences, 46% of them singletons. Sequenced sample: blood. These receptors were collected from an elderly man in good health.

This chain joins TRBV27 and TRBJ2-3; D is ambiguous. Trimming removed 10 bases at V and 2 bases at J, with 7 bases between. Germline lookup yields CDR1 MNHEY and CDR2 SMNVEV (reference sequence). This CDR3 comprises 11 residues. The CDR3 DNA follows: TGTGCCACGCAGGTCACAGATACGCAGTATTTT. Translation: CATQVTDTQYF.

This chain's CDR3 is CASSLERGREQPQHF. CDR3 coding DNA: TGTGCCAGCAGCTTAGAACGGGGGAGAGAGCAGCCCCAGCATTTT. The J gene is TRBJ1-5, the V gene TRBV7-2; possibly TRBD1 for D (5 bases). The germline CDR1 and CDR2 sequences are SGHTA and FQGNSA. The CDR3 runs to 15 residues. V was pared by 1 base and J by 7 bases, with 14 bases between. Full variable domain (remainder filled in from reference TRBV7-2 and TRBJ1-5): GAGVSQSPSNKVTEKGKDVELRCDPISGHTALYWYRQSLGQGLEFLIYFQGNSAPDKSGLPSDRFSAERTGGSVSTLTIQRTQQEDSAVYLCASSLERGREQPQHFGDGTRLSIL.

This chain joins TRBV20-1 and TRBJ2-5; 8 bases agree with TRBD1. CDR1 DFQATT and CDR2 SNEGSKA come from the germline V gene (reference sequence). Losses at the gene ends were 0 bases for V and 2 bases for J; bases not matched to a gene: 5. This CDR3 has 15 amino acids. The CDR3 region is CSARESRTGQETQYF. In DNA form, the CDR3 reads TGCAGTGCTAGAGAATCCCGGACAGGGCAAGAGACCCAGTACTTC.

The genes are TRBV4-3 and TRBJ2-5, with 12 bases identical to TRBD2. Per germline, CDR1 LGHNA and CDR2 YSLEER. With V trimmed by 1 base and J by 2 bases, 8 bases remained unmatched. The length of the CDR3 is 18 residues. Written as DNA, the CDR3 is TGCGCCAGCAGCCAAGGGTCGCTAGCGGGAGGGCTGCAAGAGACCCAGTACTTC. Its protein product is CASSQGSLAGGLQETQYF.

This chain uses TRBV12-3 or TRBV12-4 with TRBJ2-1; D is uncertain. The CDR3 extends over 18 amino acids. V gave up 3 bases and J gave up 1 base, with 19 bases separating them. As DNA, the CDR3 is TGTGCCAGCAGTTTCTTTAGATTAAACGATCGGTCCTACAATGAGCAGTTCTTC. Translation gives CASSFFRLNDRSYNEQFF.

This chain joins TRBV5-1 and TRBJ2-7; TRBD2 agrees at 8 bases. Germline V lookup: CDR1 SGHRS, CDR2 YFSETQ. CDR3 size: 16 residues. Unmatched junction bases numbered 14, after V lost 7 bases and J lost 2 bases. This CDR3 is CASSWGPAGVTYEQYF. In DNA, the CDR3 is TGCGCCAGCTCCTGGGGTCCAGCGGGAGTTACCTACGAGCAGTACTTC.

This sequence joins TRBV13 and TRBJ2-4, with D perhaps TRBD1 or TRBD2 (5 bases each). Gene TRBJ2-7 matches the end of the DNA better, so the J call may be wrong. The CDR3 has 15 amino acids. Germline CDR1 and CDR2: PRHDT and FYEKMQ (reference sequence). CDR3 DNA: TGTGCCAGCAGCTTACATGACAGCCTGGAGGACGAGCAGTACTTC. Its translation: CASSLHDSLEDEQYF.

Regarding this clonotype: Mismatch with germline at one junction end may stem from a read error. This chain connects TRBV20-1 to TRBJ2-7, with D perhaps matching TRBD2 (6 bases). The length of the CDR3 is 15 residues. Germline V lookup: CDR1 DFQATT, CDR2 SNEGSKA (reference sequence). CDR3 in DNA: TGCAGTGCTAGAGCGGGGAGGCTCGCCTCCCACGAGCAGTACTTC. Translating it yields CSARAGRLASHEQYF.

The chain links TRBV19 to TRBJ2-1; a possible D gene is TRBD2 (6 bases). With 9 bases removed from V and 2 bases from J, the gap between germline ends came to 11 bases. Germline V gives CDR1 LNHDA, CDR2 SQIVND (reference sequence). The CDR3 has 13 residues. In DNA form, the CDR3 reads TGTGCCAGCAGTCGCGGGACCTACAATGAGCAGTTCTTC. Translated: CASSRGTYNEQFF.

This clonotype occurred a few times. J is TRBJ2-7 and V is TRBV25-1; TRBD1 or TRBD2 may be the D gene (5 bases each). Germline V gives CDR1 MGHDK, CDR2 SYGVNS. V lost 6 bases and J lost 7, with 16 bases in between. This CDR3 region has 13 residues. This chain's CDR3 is CASRRDLGNEQYF. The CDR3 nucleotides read TGTGCCAGCAGACGGGACCTCGGGAATGAGCAGTACTTC.

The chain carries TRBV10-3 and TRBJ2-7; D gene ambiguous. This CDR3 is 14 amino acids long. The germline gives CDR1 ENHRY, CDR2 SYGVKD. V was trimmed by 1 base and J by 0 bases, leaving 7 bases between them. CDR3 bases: TGTGCCATCAGTGAGTTGGGGTCCTCCTACGAGCAGTACTTC. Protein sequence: CAISELGSSYEQYF.

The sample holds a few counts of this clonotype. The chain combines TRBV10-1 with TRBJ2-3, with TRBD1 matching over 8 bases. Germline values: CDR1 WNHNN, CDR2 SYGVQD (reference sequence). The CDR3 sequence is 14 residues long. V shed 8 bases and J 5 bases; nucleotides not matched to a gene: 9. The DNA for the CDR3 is TGCGCCAGCGCCGACAGGGGACTGCTAGATACGCAGTATTTT. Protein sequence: CASADRGLLDTQYF.

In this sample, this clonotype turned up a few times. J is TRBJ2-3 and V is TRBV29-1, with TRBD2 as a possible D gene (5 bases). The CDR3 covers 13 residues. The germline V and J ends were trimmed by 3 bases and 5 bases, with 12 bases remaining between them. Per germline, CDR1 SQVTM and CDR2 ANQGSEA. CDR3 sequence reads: CSVDTRGLDTQYF. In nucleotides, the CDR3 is TGCAGCGTTGATACGAGAGGGCTAGATACGCAGTATTTT.

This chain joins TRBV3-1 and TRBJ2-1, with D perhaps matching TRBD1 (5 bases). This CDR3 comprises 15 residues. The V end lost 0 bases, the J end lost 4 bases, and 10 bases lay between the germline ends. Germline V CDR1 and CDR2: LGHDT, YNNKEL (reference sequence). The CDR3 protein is CASSQDGAKYNEQFF. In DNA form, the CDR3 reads TGTGCCAGCAGCCAAGATGGGGCGAAATACAATGAGCAGTTCTTC.

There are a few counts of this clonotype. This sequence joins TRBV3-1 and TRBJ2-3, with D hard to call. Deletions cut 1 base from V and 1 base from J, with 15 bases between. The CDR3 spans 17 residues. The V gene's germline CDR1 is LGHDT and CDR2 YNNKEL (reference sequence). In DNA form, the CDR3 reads TGTGCCAGCAGCCAAGGGCGCCTCCGGACGGGCACAGATACGCAGTATTTT. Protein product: CASSQGRLRTGTDTQYF.

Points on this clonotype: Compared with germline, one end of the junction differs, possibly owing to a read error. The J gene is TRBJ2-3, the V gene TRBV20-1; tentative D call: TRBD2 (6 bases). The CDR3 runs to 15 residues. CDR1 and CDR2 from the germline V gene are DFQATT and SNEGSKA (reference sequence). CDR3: CSAASGGAVTHTQYF. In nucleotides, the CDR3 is TGCAGTGCTGCGAGCGGAGGGGCCGTCACACATACGCAGTATTTT.

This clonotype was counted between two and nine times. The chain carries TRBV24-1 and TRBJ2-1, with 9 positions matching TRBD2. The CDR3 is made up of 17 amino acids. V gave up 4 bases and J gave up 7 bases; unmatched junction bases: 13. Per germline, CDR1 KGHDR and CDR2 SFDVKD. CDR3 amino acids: CATSDPTSAGGGNEQFF. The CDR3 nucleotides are TGTGCCACCAGTGACCCCACCTCAGCGGGAGGAGGTAATGAGCAGTTCTTC.

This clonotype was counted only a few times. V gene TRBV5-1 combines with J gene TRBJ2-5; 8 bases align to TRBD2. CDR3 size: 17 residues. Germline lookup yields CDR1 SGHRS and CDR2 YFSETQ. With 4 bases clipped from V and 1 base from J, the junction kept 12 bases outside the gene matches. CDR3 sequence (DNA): TGCGCCAGCAGCCCACCATCTAGCGGGCGTTTCCAAGAGACCCAGTACTTC. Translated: CASSPPSSGRFQETQYF.

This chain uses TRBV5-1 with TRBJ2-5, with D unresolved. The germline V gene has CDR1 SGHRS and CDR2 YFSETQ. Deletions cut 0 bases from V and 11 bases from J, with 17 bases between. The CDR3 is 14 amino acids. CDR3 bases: TGCGCCAGCAGCTTGGTTGGTGGGGTAGGTGAGCAGTACTTC. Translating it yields CASSLVGGVGEQYF.

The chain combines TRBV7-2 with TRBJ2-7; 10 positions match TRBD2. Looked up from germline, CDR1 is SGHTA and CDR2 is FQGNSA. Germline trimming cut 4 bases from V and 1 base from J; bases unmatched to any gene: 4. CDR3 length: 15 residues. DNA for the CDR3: TGTGCCAGCAGCTATGCTAGCGGGAGTTCCTACGAGCAGTACTTC. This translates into CASSYASGSSYEQYF.

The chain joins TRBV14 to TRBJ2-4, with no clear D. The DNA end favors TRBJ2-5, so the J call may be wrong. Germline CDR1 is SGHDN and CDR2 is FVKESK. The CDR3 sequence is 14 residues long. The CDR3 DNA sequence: TGTGCCAGCAGCCACGGTCTTAAGTGGGAGACCCAGTACTTC. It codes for CASSHGLKWETQYF.

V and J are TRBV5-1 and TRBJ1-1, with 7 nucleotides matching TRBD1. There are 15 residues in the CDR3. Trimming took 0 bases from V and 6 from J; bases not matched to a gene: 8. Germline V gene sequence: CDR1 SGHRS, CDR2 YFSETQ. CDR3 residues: CASSLGRQGRAEAFF. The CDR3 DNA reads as TGCGCCAGCAGCTTGGGACGACAGGGTCGGGCTGAAGCTTTCTTT.